Following are 15 T cell receptor beta chains from one sample sequenced in a study of cytomegalovirus exposure and HLA in healthy donors. Researchers ran the PCR with 60 Vbeta and 13 Jbeta primers. Repertoires were generated with immunoSEQ multiplex PCR, while TCRdb's copy carries only in-frame clones and drops some. The sample holds about 190,000 clones, 60% to 80% seen once. Specimen: PBMCs. The receptors stem from a woman aged 25 to 39 in good health and CMV-seropositive.

The chain joins TRBV28 to TRBJ1-5; tentatively, D is TRBD1 (5 bases). In germline, CDR1 is MDHEN, CDR2 SYDVKM. The CDR3 is made up of 15 amino acids. V lost 2 bases to trimming and J lost 1 base, with 9 bases between them. The CDR3 coding sequence is TGTGCCAGCAGTTTAATGGCAGGGAGCAATCAGCCCCAGCATTTT. It encodes CASSLMAGSNQPQHF. The full variable domain, in which reference TRBV28 and TRBJ1-5 provide the parts outside the CDR3, is DVKVTQSSRYLVKRTGEKVFLECVQDMDHENMFWYRQDPGLGLRLIYFSYDVKMKEKGDIPEGYSVSREKKERFSLILESASTNQTSMYLCASSLMAGSNQPQHFGDGTRLSIL.

The CDR3 sequence is CASSLVRGNEKLFF. In nucleotides, the CDR3 is TGTGCCAGCAGTTTAGTCAGGGGTAATGAAAAACTGTTTTTT. The V and J genes are TRBV27 and TRBJ1-4, with a weak D call TRBD1 (6 bases). Trimming left V 2 bases short and J 4 bases short, with 8 bases between. Per germline, CDR1 MNHEY and CDR2 SMNVEV (reference sequence). The CDR3 is 14 residues long.

As DNA, the CDR3 is TGTGCCAGTAGTATGACGCTAGCGGAAATCTACGAGCAGTACTTC. Its translation: CASSMTLAEIYEQYF. This rearrangement joins TRBV19 to TRBJ2-7; 7 bases line up with TRBD2. The V and J ends lost 3 bases and 3 bases, in that order; junction bases with no gene match: 8. There are 15 residues in the CDR3. In germline, CDR1 is LNHDA, CDR2 SQIVND (reference sequence).

This clone came up a few times. The V gene is TRBV11-2, the J gene TRBJ1-1, with no clear D. Trimming took 0 bases from V and 0 from J, leaving 8 bases between them. The CDR3 has 15 amino acids. The germline CDR1 and CDR2 sequences are SGHAT and FQNNGV. CDR3 sequence: CASSLEGRLNTEAFF. The CDR3 nucleotides read TGTGCCAGCAGCTTAGAAGGCAGGCTGAACACTGAAGCTTTCTTT.

This clone was observed a few times. The rearrangement uses TRBV28 and TRBJ2-7; TRBD1 matches at 10 bases. The trim removed 9 bases at V and 2 bases at J, leaving 4 bases unmatched. Per germline, CDR1 MDHEN and CDR2 SYDVKM. This CDR3 has 13 amino acids. CDR3 in amino acids: CASHGQGAYEQYF. The CDR3 DNA reads TGTGCCAGTCATGGACAGGGGGCCTACGAGCAGTACTTC.

This clone was seen a handful of times. The CDR3, as DNA: TGTGCCAGCATGAGAGAGCGGGAGTGGGGGGAGCTGTTTTTT. It encodes CASMREREWGELFF. V gene TRBV7-8 combines with J gene TRBJ2-2; 8 nucleotides line up with TRBD2. This CDR3 region has 14 residues. V gave up 7 bases and J gave up 8 bases; unmatched junction bases: 9. Germline V gives CDR1 SGHVS, CDR2 FQNEAQ.

This clone was recorded once. The CDR3 loop reads CASRGQPNQPQHF. DNA for the CDR3: TGTGCCAGCAGAGGACAGCCCAATCAGCCCCAGCATTTT. V gene TRBV27 combines with J gene TRBJ1-5; a possible D gene is TRBD1 (6 bases). The V gene's germline CDR1 is MNHEY and CDR2 SMNVEV (reference sequence). Trimming took 6 bases from V and 3 from J, leaving 9 bases between them. The CDR3 sequence is 13 residues long.

This clone was observed a handful of times. The genes are TRBV6-6 and TRBJ2-7; no reliable D call. This CDR3 contains 13 residues. Germline assignment: CDR1 MNHNY and CDR2 SVGAGI (reference sequence). V was pared by 2 bases and J by 2 bases, with 7 bases between. This CDR3 is CASSYGRTYEQYF. The CDR3 DNA reads as TGTGCCAGCAGTTACGGCAGGACCTACGAGCAGTACTTC.

V and J are TRBV27 and TRBJ2-1; D ambiguous. Trimming stripped 5 bases from V and 5 bases from J, with 10 bases between. In germline, CDR1 is MNHEY, CDR2 SMNVEV (reference sequence). This CDR3 is built from 13 residues. The CDR3: CASSPTGHNEQFF. In nucleotides, the CDR3 is TGTGCCAGCAGTCCTACGGGTCACAATGAGCAGTTCTTC.

V and J are TRBV4-1 and TRBJ2-3; 8 nucleotides match TRBD2. V trimming: 4 bases; J trimming: 2 bases; junction bases outside the gene matches: 11. Germline CDR1 and CDR2: MGHRA and YSYEKL. This CDR3 is built from 17 residues. The CDR3 sequence is CASSRLSAGENTDTQYF. The CDR3 coding sequence is TGCGCCAGCAGCCGACTATCAGCGGGAGAAAACACAGATACGCAGTATTTT.

This clone has a single count. The rearrangement uses TRBV28 and TRBJ2-7, with D possibly being TRBD1 (5 bases). The V gene lost 8 bases and the J gene lost 10 bases, with 24 bases spanning the gap. This CDR3 spans 14 amino acids. CDR1 is MDHEN, CDR2 SYDVKM, per germline. The CDR3 DNA reads TGTGCCAGCTCTTTAGGGCAGGGTATAATCCCCCAGTACTTC. It yields the protein CASSLGQGIIPQYF.

The rearrangement joins TRBV5-4 to TRBJ2-5; 7 nucleotides line up with TRBD2. CDR1 is SGHNT and CDR2 is YYREEE in the germline V gene (reference sequence). Trimming removed 1 base from V and 4 bases from J; junction bases left unmatched: 7. The CDR3 loop spans 15 amino acids. The DNA for the CDR3 is TGTGCCAGCAGCTTGTTGGCGGGAGAAGGAGAGACCCAGTACTTC. Residues: CASSLLAGEGETQYF.

The rearrangement joins TRBV18 to TRBJ2-1; D ambiguous. Looked up from germline, CDR1 is KGHSH and CDR2 is LQKENI. The CDR3 contains 15 residues. Trimming took off 6 bases at V and 0 bases at J, with 12 bases between the two ends. The CDR3, as DNA: TGTGCCAGCTCCCTCCTGGCCCTCTCCTACAATGAGCAGTTCTTC. As protein: CASSLLALSYNEQFF.

The sample holds one count of this clone. The gene calls are TRBV4-1 and TRBJ2-1; D call uncertain. The CDR3 has 16 amino acids. Germline V gives CDR1 MGHRA, CDR2 YSYEKL. V was cut by 4 bases and J by 7 bases, with 20 bases left in between. The CDR3 sequence is CASSPTDFIPLNEQFF. The CDR3 coding sequence is TGCGCCAGCAGCCCCACCGACTTTATCCCTCTTAATGAGCAGTTCTTC.

J is TRBJ2-7 and V is TRBV5-1; TRBD1 might be the D (6 bases). V was trimmed by 1 base and J by 3 bases, leaving 11 bases between them. The CDR3 extends over 14 amino acids. Germline V gene data show CDR1 as SGHRS and CDR2 as YFSETQ. The CDR3 DNA follows: TGCGCCAGCAGCTTGTCTAGAGGGGGCTACGAGCAGTACTTC. Amino acids: CASSLSRGGYEQYF.